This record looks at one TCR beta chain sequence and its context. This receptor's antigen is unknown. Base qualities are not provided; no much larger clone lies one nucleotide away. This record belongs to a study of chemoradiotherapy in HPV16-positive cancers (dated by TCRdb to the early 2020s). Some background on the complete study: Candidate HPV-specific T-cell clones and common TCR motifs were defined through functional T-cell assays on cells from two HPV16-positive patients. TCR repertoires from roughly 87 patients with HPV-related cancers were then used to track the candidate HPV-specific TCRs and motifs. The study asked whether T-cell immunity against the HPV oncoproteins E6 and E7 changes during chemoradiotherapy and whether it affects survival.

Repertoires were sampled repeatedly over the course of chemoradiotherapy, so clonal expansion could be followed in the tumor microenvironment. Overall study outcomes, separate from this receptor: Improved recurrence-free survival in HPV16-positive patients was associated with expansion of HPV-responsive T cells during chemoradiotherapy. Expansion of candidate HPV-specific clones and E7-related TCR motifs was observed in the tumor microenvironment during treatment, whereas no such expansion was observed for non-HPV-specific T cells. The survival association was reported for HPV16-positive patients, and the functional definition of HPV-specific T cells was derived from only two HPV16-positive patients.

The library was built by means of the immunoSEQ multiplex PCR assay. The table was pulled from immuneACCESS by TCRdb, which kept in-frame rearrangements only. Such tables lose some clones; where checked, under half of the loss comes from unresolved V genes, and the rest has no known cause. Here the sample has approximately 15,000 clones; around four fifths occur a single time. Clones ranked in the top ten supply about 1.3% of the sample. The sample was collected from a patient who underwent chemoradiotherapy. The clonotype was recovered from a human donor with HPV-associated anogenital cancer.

The nucleotide sequence is TGTGCTAGTGGTTTGTTGTTATTCACAGATACGCAGTATTTT. Its translation is CASGLLLFTDTQYF. The chain was built from TRBV12-5 and TRBJ2-3; the D gene remains uncertain. Measured from the cysteine to the phenylalanine, the CDR3 is 14 residues long. Only the CDR3 region is kept as DNA, spanning 42 bases read in frame from base 1. V is reduced by 2 bases and J by 2 bases, leaving a spacing of 8 bases between them. The germline V gene encodes CDR1 LGHNT and CDR2 FRNRAP.